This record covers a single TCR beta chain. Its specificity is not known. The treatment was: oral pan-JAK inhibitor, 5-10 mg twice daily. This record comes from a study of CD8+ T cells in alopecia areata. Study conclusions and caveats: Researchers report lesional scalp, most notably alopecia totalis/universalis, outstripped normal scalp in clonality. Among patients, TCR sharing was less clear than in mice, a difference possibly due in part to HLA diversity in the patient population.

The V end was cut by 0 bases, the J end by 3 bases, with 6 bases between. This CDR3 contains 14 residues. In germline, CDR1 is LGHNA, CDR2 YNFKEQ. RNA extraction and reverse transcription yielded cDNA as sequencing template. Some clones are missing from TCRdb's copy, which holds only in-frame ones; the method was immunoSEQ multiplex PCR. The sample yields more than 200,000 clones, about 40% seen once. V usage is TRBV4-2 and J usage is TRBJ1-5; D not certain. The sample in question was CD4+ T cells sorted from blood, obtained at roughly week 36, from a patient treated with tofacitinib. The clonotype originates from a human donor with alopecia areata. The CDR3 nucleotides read TGTGCCAGCAGCCAAGACAGGAACAATCAGCCCCAGCATTTT. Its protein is CASSQDRNNQPQHF.